The 11 T cell receptor beta chains below all came from one sample that was sequenced in a study of T cell repertoires in aging, cancer and after chemotherapy. Amplification of TCR beta used genomic DNA extracted from peripheral blood. Rearranged V-D-J TRB sequences were amplified with a mixed TRB-A/B primer pool. MiXCR, run by TCRdb on the multiplex PCR reads, gives a single entry per CDR3 protein. The sample carries some 5,000 distinct CDR3 sequences, roughly 40% recorded once. Sequenced material: blood. Source of these receptors: a human donor with a blood cancer.

V is TRBV19 and J is TRBJ1-5; no clear D gene. The V end lost 7 bases, the J end lost 0 bases, and 10 bases lay between the germline ends. The CDR3 covers 14 residues. Germline V lookup: CDR1 LNHDA, CDR2 SQIVND (reference sequence). This CDR3 is CASTAVYSNQPQHF. The CDR3 nucleotides read TGTGCCAGTACGGCAGTATATAGCAATCAGCCCCAGCATTTT.

V and J are TRBV18 and TRBJ1-2; D unresolved. The CDR3 loop spans 11 amino acids. V gave up 4 bases and J gave up 13 bases, with 13 bases separating them. CDR1 is KGHSH and CDR2 is LQKENI in the germline V gene. CDR3 residues: CASSRNPGGTF. The CDR3 DNA reads as TGTGCCAGCTCACGCAATCCGGGTGGCACCTTC.

This clonotype rates as medium-sized (0.01 to 0.1%). This chain links TRBV5-6 with TRBJ2-1, with D possibly matching TRBD2 (6 bases). CDR3 length: 14 residues. V was clipped by 4 bases and J by 9 bases, with 17 bases between them. Per germline, CDR1 SGHDT and CDR2 YYEEEE. The CDR3, as DNA: TGTGCCAGCAGCCCGGGGGAGTTTCGGGGTGAGCAGTTCTTC. It translates to CASSPGEFRGEQFF.

CDR3 in DNA: TGTGCCAGCAGTTTTTTTAGTTTGAATCAGCCCCAGCATTTT. Its protein product is CASSFFSLNQPQHF. The rearrangement links TRBV28 to TRBJ1-5; D unresolved. Trimming shortened V by 3 bases and J by 4 bases, and 10 bases separated the two germline ends. This CDR3 is built from 14 residues. The germline CDR1 and CDR2 sequences are MDHEN and SYDVKM.

V gene TRBV7-6 combines with J gene TRBJ2-1, with 10 bases matching TRBD1. This CDR3 region has 16 residues. The V and J ends lost 6 bases and 4 bases, in that order; junction bases with no gene match: 9. The V gene's germline CDR1 is SGHVS and CDR2 FNYEAQ. CDR3 nucleotides: TGTGCCAGCAGTAGAGCCCCGGGACAGGGGTACAATGAGCAGTTCTTC. It is translated as CASSRAPGQGYNEQFF.

To note about this clonotype: A read error may produce the germline difference seen at one junction end. This sequence joins TRBV6-5 and TRBJ1-5; no definite D call. This CDR3 spans 12 amino acids. Germline V gene sequence: CDR1 MNHEY, CDR2 SVGAGI. This CDR3 reads CAGSLPGQPQHF. In DNA form, the CDR3 reads TGTGCCGGCAGCCTCCCGGGACAGCCCCAGCATTTT.

In DNA, the CDR3 is TGTGCCAGCAGTGAAGGGGTCGACATTCAGTACTTC. Protein: CASSEGVDIQYF. The genes are TRBV6-1 and TRBJ2-4, with D uncertain. V was clipped by 1 base and J by 8 bases, with 6 bases between them. This CDR3 contains 12 residues. Germline assignment: CDR1 MNHNS and CDR2 SASEGT.

This clonotype showed up just a few times. The rearrangement joins TRBV19 to TRBJ2-1, with 7 positions matching TRBD1. Trimming cost V 4 bases and J 5 bases; bases outside gene matches: 5. Germline values: CDR1 LNHDA, CDR2 SQIVND (reference sequence). The CDR3 runs to 14 residues. The CDR3 DNA is TGTGCCAGTAGTACCCGACAGGGAGACAATGAGCAGTTCTTC. This codes for CASSTRQGDNEQFF.

V is TRBV5-5 and J is TRBJ1-6; no firm D call. The ends were cut back, 4 bases at V and 0 bases at J, with 11 bases in the middle. CDR3 length equals 16 residues. Germline CDR1 and CDR2: SGHKS and YYEKEE (reference sequence). The CDR3 region is CASSPPGHSYNSPLHF. In DNA form, the CDR3 reads TGTGCCAGCAGCCCACCGGGCCACTCCTATAATTCACCCCTCCACTTT.

This clonotype was picked up a small number of times. The gene calls are TRBV19 and TRBJ2-3, with TRBD2 matching 16 bases. V was clipped by 4 bases and J by 0 bases; unmatched bases: 4. The CDR3 has 18 residues. Germline CDR1 is LNHDA and CDR2 is SQIVND (reference sequence). CDR3 amino acids: CASSRGLAGGASTDTQYF. The CDR3 DNA reads as TGTGCCAGTAGTAGGGGACTAGCGGGGGGGGCAAGCACAGATACGCAGTATTTT. The full variable domain, completed using reference TRBV19 and TRBJ2-3, is DGGITQSPKYLFRKEGQNVTLSCEQNLNHDAMYWYRQDPGQGLRLIYYSQIVNDFQKGDIAEGYSVSREKKESFPLTVTSAQKNPTAFYLCASSRGLAGGASTDTQYFGPGTRLTVL.

The CDR3 spells CASRLGQRELFF. The CDR3 DNA reads as TGTGCCAGCAGATTAGGACAGCGGGAGCTGTTTTTT. The chain uses TRBV6-5 and TRBJ2-2, with D tentatively TRBD1 (6 bases). The germline CDR1 and CDR2 sequences are MNHEY and SVGAGI. The CDR3 consists of 12 residues. V lost 6 bases and J lost 9, with 11 bases in between.